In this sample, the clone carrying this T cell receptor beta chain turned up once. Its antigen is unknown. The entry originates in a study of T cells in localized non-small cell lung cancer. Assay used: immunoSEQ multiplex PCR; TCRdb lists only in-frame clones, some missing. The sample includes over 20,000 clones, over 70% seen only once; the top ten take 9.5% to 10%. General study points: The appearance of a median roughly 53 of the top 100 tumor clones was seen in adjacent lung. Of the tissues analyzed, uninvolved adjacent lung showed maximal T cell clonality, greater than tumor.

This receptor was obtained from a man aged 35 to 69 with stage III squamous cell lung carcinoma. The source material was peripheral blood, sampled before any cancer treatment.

The CDR3 sequence is CASSQTPGQGNQPQHF. The CDR3 nucleotides read TGCGCCAGCAGCCAAACCCCCGGACAGGGCAATCAGCCCCAGCATTTT. The chain combines TRBV4-1 with TRBJ1-5; 7 bases line up with TRBD1. Germline CDR1 is MGHRA and CDR2 is YSYEKL. CDR3 length: 16 residues. Losses at the gene ends were 2 bases for V and 2 bases for J; bases not matched to a gene: 6.